Listed here are 17 T cell receptor beta chains from one sample, sequenced in a study of T cells in Graves' hyperthyroidism and ophthalmopathy. RNA transcripts served as the template for amplifying TCR beta CDR3 regions. First-round RT-PCR with HTBI primers amplified the TCR CDR3 region. MiXCR, run by TCRdb on the multiplex PCR reads, gives a single entry per CDR3 protein. The profile shows some 270,000 distinct CDR3 sequences, 10% to 15% of them singletons. The sequencing sample was made of blood. The source is a woman aged 25-40 years with Graves' hyperthyroidism that later progressed to Graves' ophthalmopathy.

This clonotype occurred many times. The chain has TRBV28 and TRBJ1-5; D is unclear. Germline-derived CDR1 and CDR2 are MDHEN and SYDVKM. The length of the CDR3 is 14 residues. V lost 7 bases and J lost 7, with 17 bases in between. The CDR3 nucleotides are TGTGCCAGCATAGCCGGGCTCTCCGGGCAGCCCCAGCATTTT. This codes for CASIAGLSGQPQHF.

The chain uses TRBV11-2 and TRBJ2-7; TRBD2 aligns across 12 bases. Germline loops: CDR1 SGHAT, CDR2 FQNNGV. V trimming: 7 bases; J trimming: 4 bases; junction bases outside the gene matches: 11. CDR3 length: 16 amino acids. The CDR3 region is CASNLAGGLGAYEQYF. DNA of the CDR3: TGTGCCAGCAACCTAGCGGGAGGGTTGGGCGCGTACGAGCAGTACTTC.

The chain carries TRBV19 and TRBJ1-3; no firm D call. The germline V and J ends were trimmed by 3 bases and 0 bases, with 9 bases remaining between them. The CDR3 is made up of 15 amino acids. Germline assignment: CDR1 LNHDA and CDR2 SQIVND (reference sequence). The CDR3 DNA follows: TGTGCCAGTAGTATTACGGATAACTCTGGAAACACCATATATTTT. Protein: CASSITDNSGNTIYF.

This clonotype has at least ten counts. This chain links TRBV28 with TRBJ1-3, with D uncertain. Germline V gene data show CDR1 as MDHEN and CDR2 as SYDVKM. The CDR3 is 12 residues long. V shed 2 bases and J shed 4 bases, with 3 bases lying between them. The CDR3, as DNA: TGTGCCAGCAGTTTACCGGGAAACACCATATATTTT. Translation gives CASSLPGNTIYF.

This clonotype was observed a single time. This sequence joins TRBV14 and TRBJ1-3; TRBD1 is a possible D gene (5 bases). The CDR3 has 14 residues. Trimming cost V 4 bases and J 0 bases, with 7 bases left between them. The V gene's germline CDR1 is SGHDN and CDR2 FVKESK. CDR3: CASSRGFSGNTIYF. In DNA form, the CDR3 reads TGTGCCAGCAGCCGGGGGTTCTCTGGAAACACCATATATTTT.

The chain employs TRBV3-1 and TRBJ1-1; D remains unclear. This CDR3 comprises 14 residues. V was clipped by 4 bases and J by 1 base, with 10 bases between them. Germline V gives CDR1 LGHDT, CDR2 YNNKEL (reference sequence). The CDR3 protein is CASSRRTPNTEAFF. The CDR3 DNA is TGTGCCAGCAGCCGCCGGACCCCGAACACTGAAGCTTTCTTT.

The V call is TRBV12-3 or TRBV12-4, the J call TRBJ2-1; no reliable D call. This CDR3 has 14 amino acids. The V end was cut by 3 bases, the J end by 3 bases, with 9 bases between. CDR3 DNA sequence: TGTGCCAGCAGTTTTTCCCTTAGCTACAATGAGCAGTTCTTC. Translating it yields CASSFSLSYNEQFF.

This chain uses TRBV4-3 with TRBJ2-2; 8 bases are a match to TRBD2. V shed 0 bases, J shed 2 bases, and the junction held 5 bases outside the gene matches. Per germline, CDR1 LGHNA and CDR2 YSLEER. The length of the CDR3 is 17 residues. CDR3 sequence (DNA): TGCGCCAGCAGCCAAGATATACTAGCGGTAAACACCGGGGAGCTGTTTTTT. It codes for CASSQDILAVNTGELFF.

This clonotype has just a few counts. The chain uses TRBV4-1 and TRBJ2-3; either TRBD1 or TRBD2 may supply D (5 bases each). Looked up from germline, CDR1 is MGHRA and CDR2 is YSYEKL. CDR3 length equals 14 residues. The V and J ends lost 5 bases and 1 base respectively, with 10 bases between them. The chain's CDR3 is CASSEVGGTDTQYF. The CDR3 region has the DNA TGCGCCAGCAGCGAGGTGGGGGGCACAGATACGCAGTATTTT.

This clonotype occurred many times. V and J are TRBV7-2 and TRBJ2-7; TRBD2 matches 7 bases. The CDR3 extends over 15 amino acids. The junction had 7 bases not matched to a gene; V was cut back by 5 bases and J by 0 bases. CDR1 and CDR2 from the germline V gene are SGHTA and FQGNSA. CDR3: CASSPRGGSSYEQYF. CDR3 sequence (DNA): TGTGCCAGCAGCCCCCGGGGAGGGAGCTCCTACGAGCAGTACTTC.

The chain uses TRBV24-1 and TRBJ2-1, with a tentative D call TRBD1 (5 bases). This CDR3 comprises 13 residues. The ends were cut back, 0 bases at V and 8 bases at J, with 7 bases in the middle. Germline assignment: CDR1 KGHDR and CDR2 SFDVKD. The CDR3 DNA reads as TGTGCCACCAGTGATTTGCTCAGGGATGAGCAGTTCTTC. This translates into CATSDLLRDEQFF.

This clonotype was counted at least ten times. The genes are TRBV11-2 and TRBJ2-2, with TRBD2 identical over 8 bases. CDR3 size: 14 residues. V was pared by 4 bases and J by 7 bases, with 5 bases of the junction left unmatched. Germline V gene sequence: CDR1 SGHAT, CDR2 FQNNGV. CDR3 nucleotide sequence: TGTGCCAGCAGCTATAGCGGGAATGGCGGGGAGCTGTTTTTT. It is translated as CASSYSGNGGELFF.

This clonotype was counted between two and nine times. The V and J genes are TRBV4-2 and TRBJ1-5; no firm D call. The V gene lost 1 base and the J gene lost 5 bases, with 6 bases spanning the gap. Germline V gives CDR1 LGHNA, CDR2 YNFKEQ. This CDR3 has 13 residues. Here the CDR3 reads CASSQVGDQPQHF. CDR3 sequence (DNA): TGTGCCAGCAGCCAAGTTGGCGATCAGCCCCAGCATTTT.

This clonotype appeared a few times. The J gene is TRBJ1-2, the V gene TRBV19; 7 bases line up with TRBD1. Germline V CDR1 and CDR2: LNHDA, SQIVND (reference sequence). CDR3 length: 13 residues. The DNA of the CDR3 is TGTGTATGTCAGGCAGGGGGTGTTGAAGGCTACACCTTC. Amino acid sequence: CVCQAGGVEGYTF.

This clonotype was seen ten or more times. This chain joins TRBV20-1 and TRBJ1-5; D unclear. V lost 5 bases, J lost 3 bases, and 11 bases lay in between. The germline V gene has CDR1 DFQATT and CDR2 SNEGSKA (reference sequence). This CDR3 contains 13 residues. DNA of the CDR3: TGCAGTGCTCTTGGGCCGTACAATCAGCCCCAGCATTTT. This codes for CSALGPYNQPQHF.

This clonotype showed up many times. This chain joins TRBV11-2 and TRBJ1-4, with TRBD1 matching 8 bases. This CDR3 comprises 14 residues. J lost 6 bases, V lost 7 bases, and 7 bases had no gene match. CDR1 SGHAT and CDR2 FQNNGV come from the germline V gene. The CDR3 nucleotides are TGTGCCAGCACCCTGGGACAGGTTGATGAAAAACTGTTTTTT. This translates into CASTLGQVDEKLFF. Combining the CDR3 with reference TRBV11-2 and TRBJ1-4 gives the whole variable domain EAGVAQSPRYKIIEKRQSVAFWCNPISGHATLYWYQQILGQGPKLLIQFQNNGVVDDSQLPKDRFSAERLKGVDSTLKIQPAKLEDSAVYLCASTLGQVDEKLFFGSGTQLSVL.

This clonotype was observed a handful of times. The chain joins TRBV9 to TRBJ1-5; D may be TRBD1 (6 bases). The CDR3 is 14 amino acids. Germline lookup yields CDR1 SGDLS and CDR2 YYNGEE. V lost 4 bases and J 5 bases, leaving 13 bases between the germline ends. The CDR3 sequence is CASSKQGNHQPQHF. The CDR3 DNA reads as TGTGCCAGCAGCAAACAGGGAAATCATCAGCCCCAGCATTTT.